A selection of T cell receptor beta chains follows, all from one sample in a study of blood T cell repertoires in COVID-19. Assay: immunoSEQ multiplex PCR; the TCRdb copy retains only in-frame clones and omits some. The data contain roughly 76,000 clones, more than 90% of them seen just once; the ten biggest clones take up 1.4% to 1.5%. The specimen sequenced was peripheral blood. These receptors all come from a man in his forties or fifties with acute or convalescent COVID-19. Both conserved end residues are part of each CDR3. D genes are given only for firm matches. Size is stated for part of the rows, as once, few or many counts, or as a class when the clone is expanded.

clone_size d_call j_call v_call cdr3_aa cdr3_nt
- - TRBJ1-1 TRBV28 CASSFRGVNTEAFF TGTGCCAGCAGTTTTAGGGGCGTGAACACTGAAGCTTTCTTT
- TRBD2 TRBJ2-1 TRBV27 CASSLVLMRGEQFF TGTGCCAGCAGTTTGGTTCTTATGCGGGGGGAGCAGTTCTTC
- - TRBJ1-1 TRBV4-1 CASSLYGVMNTEAFF TGCGCCAGCAGCCTATACGGGGTCATGAACACTGAAGCTTTCTTT
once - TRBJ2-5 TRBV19 CASRSLSDGETQYF TGTGCCAGTAGGTCTTTGTCAGACGGGGAGACCCAGTACTTC
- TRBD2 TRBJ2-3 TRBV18 CASSPPGLAGVRLSTDTQYF TGTGCCAGCTCACCACCGGGACTAGCGGGAGTCCGTCTTAGCACAGATACGCAGTATTTT
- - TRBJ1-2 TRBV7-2 CASRVIPGASYGYIF TGTGCCAGCAGAGTTATCCCGGGAGCTTCCTATGGCTACATCTTC
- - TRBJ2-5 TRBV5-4 CASSRPGQETQYF TGTGCCAGCAGCCGGCCGGGACAAGAGACCCAGTACTTC
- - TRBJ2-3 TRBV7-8 CASSLGSGFTDTQYF TGTGCCAGCAGCTTGGGTAGCGGATTCACAGATACGCAGTATTTT
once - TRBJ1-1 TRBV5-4 CASSLEAAIKTGPTEAFF TGTGCCAGCAGCTTGGAGGCCGCCATAAAAACAGGGCCCACTGAAGCTTTCTTT
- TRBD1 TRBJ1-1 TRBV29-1 CSVHRGNTEAFF TGCAGCGTCCACAGGGGGAACACTGAAGCTTTCTTT
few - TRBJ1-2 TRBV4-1 CASSQDLSENYGYTF TGCGCCAGCAGCCAAGATCTATCGGAGAACTATGGCTACACCTTC
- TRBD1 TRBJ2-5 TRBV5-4 CASSSPGQGETQYF TGTGCCAGCAGCTCGCCCGGACAGGGAGAGACCCAGTACTTC
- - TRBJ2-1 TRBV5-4 CASTGSTGTYNEQFF TGTGCCAGCACCGGATCGACAGGCACCTACAATGAGCAGTTCTTC
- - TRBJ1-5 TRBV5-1 CASSLAPNQPQHF TGCGCCAGCAGCTTGGCCCCGAATCAGCCCCAGCATTTT
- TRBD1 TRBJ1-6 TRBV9 CASSARDSVFANSPLHF TGTGCCAGCAGCGCCCGGGACAGCGTGTTCGCGAATTCACCCCTCCACTTT
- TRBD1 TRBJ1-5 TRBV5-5 CASSLDRGQPQHF TGTGCCAGCAGCCTTGACAGGGGCCAGCCCCAGCATTTT
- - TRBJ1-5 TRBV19 CASSIRGNQPQHF TGTGCCAGTAGTATAAGAGGCAATCAGCCCCAGCATTTT
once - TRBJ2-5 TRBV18 CASSARGQETQYF TGTGCCAGCTCCGCACGCGGTCAAGAGACCCAGTACTTC
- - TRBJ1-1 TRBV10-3 CAIIPGTGPNTEAFF TGTGCCATCATACCCGGCACTGGGCCGAACACTGAAGCTTTCTTT
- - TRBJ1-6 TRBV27 CASSSLAPLDSPLHF TGTGCCAGCAGTTCCCTGGCCCCTTTGGATTCACCCCTCCACTTT
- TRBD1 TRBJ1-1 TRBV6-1 CASSELPQGAVGAFF TGTGCCAGCAGTGAATTACCTCAGGGGGCGGTGGGTGCTTTCTTT